This T cell receptor (beta chain) is from a study of shared clonotypes between healthy human individuals. Study background: Aged between 18 and 49, the donors were a couple of women and three men.

Trimming took off 3 bases at V and 0 bases at J, with 10 bases between the two ends. Germline-derived CDR1 and CDR2 are SGHDT and YYEEEE. This CDR3 has 16 amino acids. It was CD45RO-negative cells, positively selected for CCR7, that made up naive CD8 cells, with terminally differentiated effector memory CD45RA+ cells excluded. Profiled with immunoSEQ multiplex PCR; TCRdb holds only in-frame clones, not every one. Of hundreds of thousands of clones in the sample, 92% were seen once. Material: naive CD8+ T cells sorted from blood. The rearrangement uses TRBV5-6 and TRBJ2-6, with D tentatively TRBD1 (6 bases). The sequence derives from a man aged 30 to 45 in good health. The CDR3, as DNA: TGTGCCAGCAGCTCCGACAGGACCTCTGGGGCCAACGTCCTGACTTTC. Encoded protein: CASSSDRTSGANVLTF. The full variable domain, its missing parts supplied by reference TRBV5-6 and TRBJ2-6, is DAGVTQSPTHLIKTRGQQVTLRCSPKSGHDTVSWYQQALGQGPQFIFQYYEEEERQRGNFPDRFSGHQFPNYSSELNVNALLLGDSALYLCASSSDRTSGANVLTFGAGSRLTVL.